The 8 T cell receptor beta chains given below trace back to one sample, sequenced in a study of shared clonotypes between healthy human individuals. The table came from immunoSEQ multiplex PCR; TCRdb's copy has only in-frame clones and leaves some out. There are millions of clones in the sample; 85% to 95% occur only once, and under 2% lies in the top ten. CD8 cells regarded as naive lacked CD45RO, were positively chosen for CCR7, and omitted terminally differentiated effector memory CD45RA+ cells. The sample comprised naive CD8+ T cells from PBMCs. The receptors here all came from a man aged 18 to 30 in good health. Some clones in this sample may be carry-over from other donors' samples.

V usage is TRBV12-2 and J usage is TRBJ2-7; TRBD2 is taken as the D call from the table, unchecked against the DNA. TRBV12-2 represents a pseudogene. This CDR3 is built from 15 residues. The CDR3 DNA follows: TGTGCAAGTCGCCTTAAGGATTCTCGGGCCTACGAGCAGTACTTC. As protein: CASRLKDSRAYEQYF.

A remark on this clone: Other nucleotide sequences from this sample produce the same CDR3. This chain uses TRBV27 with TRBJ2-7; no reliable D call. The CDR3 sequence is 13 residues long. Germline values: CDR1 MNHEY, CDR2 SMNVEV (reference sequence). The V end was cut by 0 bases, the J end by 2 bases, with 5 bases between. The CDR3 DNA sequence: TGTGCCAGCAGTTTATCTTCGACCTACGAGCAGTACTTC. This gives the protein CASSLSSTYEQYF.

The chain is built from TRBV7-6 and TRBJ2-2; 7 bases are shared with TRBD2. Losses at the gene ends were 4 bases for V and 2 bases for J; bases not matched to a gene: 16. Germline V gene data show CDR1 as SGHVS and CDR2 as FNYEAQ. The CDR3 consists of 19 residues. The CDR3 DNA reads TGTGCCAGCAGCTCGGATTTTATTGGGACTAACAAAAACACCGGGGAGCTGTTTTTT. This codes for CASSSDFIGTNKNTGELFF. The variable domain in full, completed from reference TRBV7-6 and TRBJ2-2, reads GAGVSQSPRYKVTKRGQDVALRCDPISGHVSLYWYRQALGQGPEFLTYFNYEAQQDKSGLPNDRFSAERPEGSISTLTIQRTEQRDSAMYRCASSSDFIGTNKNTGELFFGEGSRLTVL.

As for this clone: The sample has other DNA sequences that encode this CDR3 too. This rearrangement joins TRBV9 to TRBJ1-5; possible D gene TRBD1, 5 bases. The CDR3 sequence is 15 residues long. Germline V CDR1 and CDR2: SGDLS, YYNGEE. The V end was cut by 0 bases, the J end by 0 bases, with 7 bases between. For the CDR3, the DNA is TGTGCCAGCAGCGTAGGGGGGTCTAGCAATCAGCCCCAGCATTTT. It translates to CASSVGGSSNQPQHF.

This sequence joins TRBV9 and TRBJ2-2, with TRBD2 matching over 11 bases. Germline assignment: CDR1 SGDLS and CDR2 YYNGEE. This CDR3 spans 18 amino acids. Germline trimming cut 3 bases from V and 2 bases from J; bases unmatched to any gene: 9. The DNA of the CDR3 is TGTGCCAGCAGCGGGCGTACTAGCGGGGGACCTAACACCGGGGAGCTGTTTTTT. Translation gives CASSGRTSGGPNTGELFF.

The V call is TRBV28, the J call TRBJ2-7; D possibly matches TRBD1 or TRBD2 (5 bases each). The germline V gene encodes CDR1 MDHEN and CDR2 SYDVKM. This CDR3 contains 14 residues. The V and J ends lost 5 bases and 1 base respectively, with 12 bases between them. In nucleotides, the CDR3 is TGTGCCAGCAGTCATAGGGACGGATCCTACGAGCAGTACTTC. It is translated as CASSHRDGSYEQYF.

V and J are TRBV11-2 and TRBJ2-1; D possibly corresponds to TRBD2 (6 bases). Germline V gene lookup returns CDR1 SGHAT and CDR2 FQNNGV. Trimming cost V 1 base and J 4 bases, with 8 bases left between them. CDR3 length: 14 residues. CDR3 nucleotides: TGTGCCAGCAGCTTAGGGGGGGTATACAATGAGCAGTTCTTC. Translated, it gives CASSLGGVYNEQFF.

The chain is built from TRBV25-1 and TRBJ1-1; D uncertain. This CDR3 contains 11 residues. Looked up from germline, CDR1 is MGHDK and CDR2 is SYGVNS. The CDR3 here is CGRRTPGEAFF. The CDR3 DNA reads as TGTGGAAGGAGGACCCCGGGTGAAGCTTTCTTT.